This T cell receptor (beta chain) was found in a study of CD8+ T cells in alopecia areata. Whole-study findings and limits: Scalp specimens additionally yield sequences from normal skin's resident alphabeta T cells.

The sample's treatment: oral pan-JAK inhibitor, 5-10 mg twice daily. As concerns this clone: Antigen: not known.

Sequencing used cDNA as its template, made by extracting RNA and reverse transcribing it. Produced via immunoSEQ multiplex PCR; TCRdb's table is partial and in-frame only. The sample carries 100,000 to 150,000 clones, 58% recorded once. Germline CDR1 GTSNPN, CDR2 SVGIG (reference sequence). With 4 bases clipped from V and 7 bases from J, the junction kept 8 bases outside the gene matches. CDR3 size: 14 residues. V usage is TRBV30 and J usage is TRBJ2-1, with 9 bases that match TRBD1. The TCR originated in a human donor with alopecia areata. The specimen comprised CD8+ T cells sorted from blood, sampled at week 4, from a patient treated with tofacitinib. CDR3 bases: TGTGCCTGGAATCATGGGACAGGGCCGAATGAGCAGTTCTTC. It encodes CAWNHGTGPNEQFF.